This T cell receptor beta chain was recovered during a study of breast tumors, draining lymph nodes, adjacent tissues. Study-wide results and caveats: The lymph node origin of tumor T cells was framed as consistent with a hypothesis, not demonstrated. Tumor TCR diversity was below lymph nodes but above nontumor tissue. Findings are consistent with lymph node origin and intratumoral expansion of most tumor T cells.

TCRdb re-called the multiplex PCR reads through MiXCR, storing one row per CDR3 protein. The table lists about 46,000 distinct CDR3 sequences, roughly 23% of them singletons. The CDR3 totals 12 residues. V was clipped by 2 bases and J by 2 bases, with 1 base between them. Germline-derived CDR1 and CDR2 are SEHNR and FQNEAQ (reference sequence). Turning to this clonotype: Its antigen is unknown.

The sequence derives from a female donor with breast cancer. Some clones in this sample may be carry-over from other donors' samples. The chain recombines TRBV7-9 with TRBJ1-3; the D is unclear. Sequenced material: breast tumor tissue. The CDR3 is CASSLTGNTIYF. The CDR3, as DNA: TGTGCCAGCAGCTTAACTGGAAACACCATATATTTT.